The clone carrying this T cell receptor beta chain was seen a few times. This record comes from a study of blood T cell repertoires in COVID-19. Study context: From T cells, B-cell-depleted T cells, or PBMCs came the material, which was cDNA or gDNA.

Assay: immunoSEQ multiplex PCR; the TCRdb copy retains only in-frame clones and omits some. The sample consists of some 48,000 clones, approximately 82% of them appearing once. This sequence originates from a human donor in a cohort sampled during active COVID-19. The sequencing sample was made of peripheral blood.

CDR3: CASSISERSPYEQYF. The CDR3, as DNA: TGTGCCAGTAGTATCTCCGAGAGGAGCCCCTACGAGCAGTACTTC. The rearrangement links TRBV19 to TRBJ2-7; D is undetermined. Germline-derived CDR1 and CDR2 are LNHDA and SQIVND (reference sequence). V was shortened by 3 bases and J by 2 bases, with 14 bases between the two germline ends. CDR3 length: 15 amino acids. The full variable domain, in which reference TRBV19 and TRBJ2-7 provide the parts outside the CDR3, is DGGITQSPKYLFRKEGQNVTLSCEQNLNHDAMYWYRQDPGQGLRLIYYSQIVNDFQKGDIAEGYSVSREKKESFPLTVTSAQKNPTAFYLCASSISERSPYEQYFGPGTRLTVT.